The 26 T cell receptor beta chains in this list originate from one sample, sequenced in a study of beta chain features in type 1 diabetes. Reverse transcribing all isolated RNA meant expressed TCRB transcripts were sequenced. Method: immunoSEQ multiplex PCR; TCRdb's copy keeps in-frame clones and lacks some. The data show 810,000 or so clones, 15% to 20% seen once. Source material: naive CD4+ T cells from blood. The receptors originated from a woman aged 18-35 years in good health.

The chain recombines TRBV6-5 with TRBJ2-7; D is possibly TRBD2 (5 bases). V lost 3 bases and J lost 4, with 13 bases in between. Germline CDR1 MNHEY, CDR2 SVGAGI. The CDR3 covers 14 residues. The chain's CDR3 is CASSYRGSVYEQYF. The CDR3 region has the DNA TGTGCCAGCAGTTATCGGGGTTCGGTATACGAGCAGTACTTC.

This clone was observed a few times. The V and J genes are TRBV21-1 and TRBJ2-7; the table assigns TRBD1, which was not confirmed against the DNA. TRBV21-1 is recorded as a pseudogene. This CDR3 contains 15 residues. CDR3 in DNA: TGTGCCAGCATCCCTCGGACAGGGGGGCACTACGAGCAGTACTTC. Amino acid sequence: CASIPRTGGHYEQYF.

This clone turned up a few times. The genes are TRBV7-2 and TRBJ2-5, with 7 bases fitting TRBD2. V lost 2 bases and J lost 10; bases outside the gene matches: 7. This CDR3 is built from 13 residues. Looked up from germline, CDR1 is SGHTA and CDR2 is FQGNSA. This CDR3 reads CASSLNAGRDQYF. In DNA, the CDR3 is TGTGCCAGCAGCTTAAACGCTGGGAGGGACCAGTACTTC.

This clone was detected only once. The chain employs TRBV7-8 and TRBJ2-5; D gene unclear. The V and J ends lost 1 base and 5 bases respectively, with 11 bases between them. The germline V gene encodes CDR1 SGHVS and CDR2 FQNEAQ. CDR3 length: 14 amino acids. CDR3 sequence (DNA): TGTGCCAGCAGCTTAGGCCCCCGGGCGGAGACCCAGTACTTC. It is translated as CASSLGPRAETQYF.

This clone was detected only a few times. The chain is built from TRBV6-6 and TRBJ2-5; D gene uncertain. CDR3 size: 15 residues. The germline gives CDR1 MNHNY, CDR2 SVGAGI (reference sequence). DNA for the CDR3: TGTGGCGTTTGGAGCTCCTTAGCCCACCAAGAGACCCAGTACTTC. Its translation is CGVWSSLAHQETQYF.

This clone has a handful of counts. This chain joins TRBV4-2 and TRBJ2-3, with D perhaps given as TRBD1 or TRBD2 (5 bases each). This CDR3 has 14 residues. CDR1 and CDR2 from the germline V gene are LGHNA and YNFKEQ. V lost 7 bases and J 7 bases, leaving 18 bases between the germline ends. As DNA, the CDR3 is TGTGCCAGCACCTCCAAGGGGAGTAAAAATACGCAGTATTTT. Protein product: CASTSKGSKNTQYF.

V is TRBV5-6 and J is TRBJ2-1; 9 bases are a match to TRBD2. The germline V gene has CDR1 SGHDT and CDR2 YYEEEE. The CDR3 totals 14 residues. V shed 5 bases, J shed 9 bases, and the junction held 9 bases outside the gene matches. The CDR3 sequence is CASRTGLARSEQFF. CDR3 nucleotide sequence: TGTGCCAGCAGAACGGGACTAGCAAGAAGTGAGCAGTTCTTC.

There are a few counts of this clone. The chain joins TRBV6-6 to TRBJ2-7, with D unresolved. V was trimmed by 3 bases and J by 2 bases, leaving 5 bases between them. The germline V gene has CDR1 MNHNY and CDR2 SVGAGI (reference sequence). The CDR3 is 12 residues long. The DNA of the CDR3 is TGTGCCAGCAGTTATGCCCCCTACGAGCAGTACTTC. It encodes CASSYAPYEQYF.

This chain links TRBV28 with TRBJ2-2; D gene ambiguous. Germline-derived CDR1 and CDR2 are MDHEN and SYDVKM. V lost 3 bases and J 6 bases, leaving 11 bases between the germline ends. The CDR3 is made up of 14 amino acids. The CDR3 protein is CASSFSSGAGELFF. The CDR3 DNA reads as TGTGCCAGCAGTTTCTCATCAGGTGCCGGGGAGCTGTTTTTT. Filled out from reference TRBV28 and TRBJ2-2, the complete variable domain reads DVKVTQSSRYLVKRTGEKVFLECVQDMDHENMFWYRQDPGLGLRLIYFSYDVKMKEKGDIPEGYSVSREKKERFSLILESASTNQTSMYLCASSFSSGAGELFFGEGSRLTVL.

This clone was found a few times. The identical CDR3 is also encoded by other nucleotide sequences in the sample. This rearrangement joins TRBV19 to TRBJ2-2; D is undetermined. Germline V CDR1 and CDR2: LNHDA, SQIVND (reference sequence). CDR3 length equals 14 residues. Trimming cost V 3 bases and J 4 bases, with 9 bases left between them. The CDR3 sequence is CASSMTGGTGELFF. The CDR3 DNA follows: TGTGCCAGTAGTATGACTGGCGGCACCGGGGAGCTGTTTTTT.

The CDR3 region is CASSQLYGWGVYEQYF. The CDR3 region has the DNA TGCGCCAGCAGCCAACTCTACGGCTGGGGGGTCTACGAGCAGTACTTC. V usage is TRBV4-3 and J usage is TRBJ2-7, with a tentative D call TRBD2 (6 bases). Germline values: CDR1 LGHNA, CDR2 YSLEER. The CDR3 has 16 amino acids. V dropped 2 bases and J dropped 3 bases, with 17 bases sitting between them.

The chain is built from TRBV7-2 and TRBJ2-3; no firm D call. The CDR3 contains 12 residues. Trimming stripped 6 bases from V and 2 bases from J, with 6 bases between. Germline CDR1 is SGHTA and CDR2 is FQGNSA. The CDR3 sequence: CASSRFTDTQYF. The CDR3 DNA reads as TGTGCCAGCAGTCGGTTCACAGATACGCAGTATTTT.

This clone has more than one count but fewer than ten. The chain is built from TRBV6-5 and TRBJ2-7; 9 nucleotides agree with TRBD2. This CDR3 is built from 16 residues. V dropped 0 bases and J dropped 7; count of bases not matched to a gene: 10. The germline CDR1 and CDR2 sequences are MNHEY and SVGAGI. CDR3 sequence: CASSYSGSGSIREQYF. As DNA, the CDR3 is TGTGCCAGCAGTTACTCGGGTAGCGGGAGTATCAGAGAGCAGTACTTC.

The chain is built from TRBV7-8 and TRBJ2-2, with D tentatively TRBD2 (5 bases). This CDR3 contains 19 residues. The V gene lost 2 bases and the J gene lost 5 bases, with 24 bases spanning the gap. From germline, CDR1 is SGHVS and CDR2 FQNEAQ. DNA for the CDR3: TGTGCCAGCAGCTTAACCCTCAGGCGGAGGCTCACTAGTACCGGGGAGCTGTTTTTT. It translates to CASSLTLRRRLTSTGELFF.

The chain couples TRBV6-5 to TRBJ2-5; unclear D gene. The CDR3 has 14 amino acids. Germline V lookup: CDR1 MNHEY, CDR2 SVGAGI. Deletions cut 5 bases from V and 5 bases from J, with 15 bases between. The DNA of the CDR3 is TGTGCCAGCAGTCGGCCCTACACCGGGGAGACCCAGTACTTC. Translating it yields CASSRPYTGETQYF.

The chain carries TRBV5-6 and TRBJ2-4; no reliable D call. The CDR3 is made up of 18 amino acids. V lost 0 bases, J lost 2 bases, and 18 bases lay in between. Germline V gene data show CDR1 as SGHDT and CDR2 as YYEEEE. In nucleotides, the CDR3 is TGTGCCAGCAGCTTGGCCGGTGGGGAAGAGGTTACCAAAAACATTCAGTACTTC. This gives the protein CASSLAGGEEVTKNIQYF.

This clone was seen a few times. The chain is built from TRBV4-3 and TRBJ1-2; 9 bases line up with TRBD1. This CDR3 region has 15 residues. Germline V gene data show CDR1 as LGHNA and CDR2 as YSLEER. Trimming took 1 base from V and 6 from J; bases not matched to a gene: 6. CDR3 sequence (DNA): TGCGCCAGCAGCCAAGGCCTCGGGACAGGGAATGGCTACACCTTC. This gives the protein CASSQGLGTGNGYTF.

The rearrangement joins TRBV6-1 to TRBJ2-1; TRBD2 might be the D (5 bases). Trimming pared 2 bases from V and 7 bases from J, leaving 12 bases between. Per the germline V gene, CDR1 is MNHNS and CDR2 is SASEGT. The CDR3 sequence is 14 residues long. The CDR3 bases are TGTGCCAGCAGTGAACTAGTGACTATGAATGAGCAGTTCTTC. It specifies CASSELVTMNEQFF.

The chain couples TRBV28 to TRBJ2-7; TRBD1 matches 8 bases. Germline CDR1 and CDR2: MDHEN and SYDVKM. The CDR3 consists of 16 residues. The J segment lost 4 bases and the V segment lost 8 bases, leaving 16 bases of the junction unmatched. CDR3 region: CASPPSVGDRSYEQYF. DNA for the CDR3: TGTGCCAGCCCTCCGAGCGTGGGGGACAGGAGTTACGAGCAGTACTTC.

This clone was counted between two and nine times. The V call is TRBV21-1, the J call TRBJ2-7. TRBV21-1 is classified as a pseudogene. The CDR3 has 9 amino acids. CDR3 DNA: TGTGCCAGCAGCCACGAGCAGTACTTC. Protein: CASSHEQYF.

This clone has a handful of counts. The sample contains more than one DNA sequence encoding this CDR3. This sequence joins TRBV20-1 and TRBJ2-5; D gene unclear. The ends were cut back, 1 base at V and 2 bases at J, with 2 bases in the middle. The length of the CDR3 is 11 residues. Germline CDR1 is DFQATT and CDR2 is SNEGSKA (reference sequence). In DNA form, the CDR3 reads TGCAGTGCTAGAGGACAAGAGACCCAGTACTTC. This gives the protein CSARGQETQYF.

This clone has only a few counts. V usage is TRBV29-1 and J usage is TRBJ2-7; 7 nucleotides line up with TRBD2. Germline V gene data show CDR1 as SQVTM and CDR2 as ANQGSEA. The CDR3 is 14 amino acids. J gave up 4 bases and V 2 bases, and 8 bases lay outside the gene matches. The CDR3 is CSVESGGSQYEQYF. The CDR3 DNA reads as TGCAGCGTTGAAAGTGGCGGGAGCCAGTACGAGCAGTACTTC.

The V and J genes are TRBV6-1 and TRBJ2-7; D tentatively reads TRBD1 or TRBD2 (5 bases each). The CDR3 runs 15 residues. Between the trimmed V and J ends, which lost 3 bases and 0 bases, there was a span of 12 bases. Germline lookup yields CDR1 MNHNS and CDR2 SASEGT. CDR3 sequence: CASSESGTGSYEQYF. CDR3 bases: TGTGCCAGCAGTGAGTCAGGGACGGGCTCCTACGAGCAGTACTTC.

This clone has just a few counts. The chain has TRBV10-2 and TRBJ2-5; 7 bases fit TRBD2. This CDR3 has 15 residues. Per germline, CDR1 WSHSY and CDR2 SAAADI. Trimming cost V 0 bases and J 4 bases; bases outside gene matches: 5. CDR3 region: CASSESGTMRETQYF. Written as DNA, the CDR3 is TGCGCCAGCAGTGAGTCGGGGACTATGAGAGAGACCCAGTACTTC.

CDR3 sequence reads: CASSESSGTGANVLTF. The CDR3 coding sequence is TGTGCCAGCAGTGAATCGTCAGGGACCGGGGCCAACGTCCTGACTTTC. This rearrangement joins TRBV25-1 to TRBJ2-6; either TRBD1 or TRBD2 may fit D (5 bases each). With 1 base removed from V and 4 bases from J, the gap between germline ends came to 11 bases. Per the germline V gene, CDR1 is MGHDK and CDR2 is SYGVNS. The CDR3 loop spans 16 amino acids.

V gene TRBV10-3 combines with J gene TRBJ2-5, with D possibly matching TRBD1 (5 bases). CDR1 is ENHRY, CDR2 SYGVKD, per germline. The CDR3 extends over 13 amino acids. V gave up 3 bases and J gave up 5 bases, with 10 bases separating them. CDR3 nucleotide sequence: TGTGCCATCAGTGAAGCAGCAGGGGAGACCCAGTACTTC. It encodes CAISEAAGETQYF.